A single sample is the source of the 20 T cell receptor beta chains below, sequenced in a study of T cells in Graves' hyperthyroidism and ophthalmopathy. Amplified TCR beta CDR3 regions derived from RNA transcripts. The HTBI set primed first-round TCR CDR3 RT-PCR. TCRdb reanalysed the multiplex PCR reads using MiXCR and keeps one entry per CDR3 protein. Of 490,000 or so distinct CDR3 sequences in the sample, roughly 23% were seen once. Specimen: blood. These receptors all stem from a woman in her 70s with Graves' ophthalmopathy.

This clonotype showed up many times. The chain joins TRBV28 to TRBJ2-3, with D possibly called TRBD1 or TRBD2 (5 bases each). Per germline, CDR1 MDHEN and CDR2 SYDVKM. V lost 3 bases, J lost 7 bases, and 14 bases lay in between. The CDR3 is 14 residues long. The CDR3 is CASSFGARGNTQYF. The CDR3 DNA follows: TGTGCCAGCAGTTTCGGGGCCCGGGGAAATACGCAGTATTTT.

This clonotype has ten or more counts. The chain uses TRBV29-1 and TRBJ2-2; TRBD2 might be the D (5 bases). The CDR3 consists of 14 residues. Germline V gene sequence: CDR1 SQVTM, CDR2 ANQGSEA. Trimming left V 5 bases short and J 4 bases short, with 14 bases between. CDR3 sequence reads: CSVSALEGTGELFF. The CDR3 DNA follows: TGCAGCGTTAGTGCTCTAGAGGGCACCGGGGAGCTGTTTTTT.

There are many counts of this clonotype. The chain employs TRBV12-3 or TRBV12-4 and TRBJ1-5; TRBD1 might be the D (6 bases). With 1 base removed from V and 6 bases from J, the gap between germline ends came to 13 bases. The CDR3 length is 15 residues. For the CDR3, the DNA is TGTGCCAGCAGTTTAGGCCAGGGAGGGGGTCAGCCCCAGCATTTT. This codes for CASSLGQGGGQPQHF.

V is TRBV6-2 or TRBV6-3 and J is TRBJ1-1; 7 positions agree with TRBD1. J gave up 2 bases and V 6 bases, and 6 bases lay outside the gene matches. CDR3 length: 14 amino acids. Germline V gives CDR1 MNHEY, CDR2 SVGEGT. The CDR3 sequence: CASSIGGRNTEAFF. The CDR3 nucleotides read TGTGCCAGCAGCATAGGGGGCCGCAACACTGAAGCTTTCTTT.

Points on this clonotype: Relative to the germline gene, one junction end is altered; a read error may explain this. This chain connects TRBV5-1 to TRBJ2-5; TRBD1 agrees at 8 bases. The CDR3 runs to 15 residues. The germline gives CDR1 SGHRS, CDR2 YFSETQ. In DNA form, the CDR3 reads TGTGCCAGCTCACCCGGGACAGGAGGACAAGAGACCCAGTACTTC. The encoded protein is CASSPGTGGQETQYF.

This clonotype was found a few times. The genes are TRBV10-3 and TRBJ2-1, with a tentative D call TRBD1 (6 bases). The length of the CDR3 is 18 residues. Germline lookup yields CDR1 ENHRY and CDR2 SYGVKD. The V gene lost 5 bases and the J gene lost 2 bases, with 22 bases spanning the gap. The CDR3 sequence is CAISPQGPRGVPYNEQFF. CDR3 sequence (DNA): TGTGCCATCAGTCCCCAGGGGCCTAGAGGTGTCCCCTACAATGAGCAGTTCTTC.

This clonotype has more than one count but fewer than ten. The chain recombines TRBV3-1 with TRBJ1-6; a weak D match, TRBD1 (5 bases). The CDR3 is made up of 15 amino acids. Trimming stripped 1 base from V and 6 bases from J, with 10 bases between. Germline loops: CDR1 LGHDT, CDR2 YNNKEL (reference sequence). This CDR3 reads CASSQGGRINSPLHF. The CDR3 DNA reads TGTGCCAGCAGCCAAGGGGGACGGATTAATTCACCCCTCCACTTT.

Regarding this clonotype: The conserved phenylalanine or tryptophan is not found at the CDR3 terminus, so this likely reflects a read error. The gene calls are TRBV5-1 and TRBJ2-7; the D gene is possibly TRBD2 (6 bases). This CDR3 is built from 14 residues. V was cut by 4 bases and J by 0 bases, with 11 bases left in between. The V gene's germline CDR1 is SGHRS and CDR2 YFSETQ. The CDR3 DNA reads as TGCGCCAGCAGCCCCGGACTAATCTCCTACGAGCAGTACTCC. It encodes CASSPGLISYEQYS.

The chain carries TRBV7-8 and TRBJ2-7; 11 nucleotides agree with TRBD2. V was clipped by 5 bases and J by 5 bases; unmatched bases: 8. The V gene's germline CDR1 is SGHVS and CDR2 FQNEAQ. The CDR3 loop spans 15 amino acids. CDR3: CASSTGLAGVNEQYF. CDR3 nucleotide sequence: TGTGCCAGCAGCACTGGACTAGCGGGTGTGAACGAGCAGTACTTC. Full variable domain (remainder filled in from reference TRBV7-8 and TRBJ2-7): GAGVSQSPRYKVAKRGQDVALRCDPISGHVSLFWYQQALGQGPEFLTYFQNEAQLDKSGLPSDRFFAERPEGSVSTLKIQRTQQEDSAVYLCASSTGLAGVNEQYFGPGTRLTVT.

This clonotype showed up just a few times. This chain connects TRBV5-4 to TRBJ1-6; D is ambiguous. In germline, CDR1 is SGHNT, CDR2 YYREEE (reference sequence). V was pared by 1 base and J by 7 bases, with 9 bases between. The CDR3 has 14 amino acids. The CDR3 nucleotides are TGTGCCAGCAGCTTGCCAGTAGGAAATTCACCCCTCCACTTT. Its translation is CASSLPVGNSPLHF.

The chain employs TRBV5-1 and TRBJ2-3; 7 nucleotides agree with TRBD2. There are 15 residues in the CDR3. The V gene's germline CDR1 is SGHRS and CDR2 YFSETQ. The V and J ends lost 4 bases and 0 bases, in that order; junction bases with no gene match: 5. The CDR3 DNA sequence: TGCGCCAGCAGCCCGGGGGGACCTAGCACAGATACGCAGTATTTT. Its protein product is CASSPGGPSTDTQYF. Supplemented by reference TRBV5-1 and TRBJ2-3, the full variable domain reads KAGVTQTPRYLIKTRGQQVTLSCSPISGHRSVSWYQQTPGQGLQFLFEYFSETQRNKGNFPGRFSGRQFSNSRSEMNVSTLELGDSALYLCASSPGGPSTDTQYFGPGTRLTVL.

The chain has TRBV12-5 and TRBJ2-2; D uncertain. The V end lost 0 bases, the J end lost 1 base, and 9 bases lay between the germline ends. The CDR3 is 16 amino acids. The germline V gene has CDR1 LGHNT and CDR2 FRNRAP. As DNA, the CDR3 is TGTGCTAGTGGTTTGGTTGGCCCAGGGAACACCGGGGAGCTGTTTTTT. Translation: CASGLVGPGNTGELFF.

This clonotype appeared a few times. This CDR3 is CASSSRDKYYGYTF. The CDR3 coding sequence is TGTGCCAGCAGTAGCCGGGACAAGTACTATGGCTACACCTTC. The chain carries TRBV27 and TRBJ1-2; tentatively, D is TRBD1 (6 bases). The CDR3 runs to 14 residues. Between the trimmed V and J ends, which lost 5 bases and 3 bases, there was a span of 13 bases. Germline V gene data show CDR1 as MNHEY and CDR2 as SMNVEV (reference sequence).

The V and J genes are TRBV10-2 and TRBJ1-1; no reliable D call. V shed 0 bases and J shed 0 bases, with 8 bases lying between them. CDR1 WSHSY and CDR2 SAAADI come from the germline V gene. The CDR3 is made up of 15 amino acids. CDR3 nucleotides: TGCGCCAGCAGTGAGTCTGGGGAACTGAACACTGAAGCTTTCTTT. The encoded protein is CASSESGELNTEAFF.

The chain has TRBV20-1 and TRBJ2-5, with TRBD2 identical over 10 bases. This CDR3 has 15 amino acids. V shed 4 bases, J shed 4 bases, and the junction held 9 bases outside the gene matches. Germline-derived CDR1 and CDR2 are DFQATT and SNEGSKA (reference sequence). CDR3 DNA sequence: TGCAGTGCTATAGGTCTAGCGGGAGTGGGAGAGACCCAGTACTTC. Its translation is CSAIGLAGVGETQYF.

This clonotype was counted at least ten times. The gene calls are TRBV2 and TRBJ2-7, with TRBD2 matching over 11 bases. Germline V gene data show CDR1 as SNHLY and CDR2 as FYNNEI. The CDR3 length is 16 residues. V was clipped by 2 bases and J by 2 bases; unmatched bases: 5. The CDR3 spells CASSESPGLAAYEQYF. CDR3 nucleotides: TGTGCCAGCAGTGAATCCCCGGGACTAGCGGCCTACGAGCAGTACTTC.

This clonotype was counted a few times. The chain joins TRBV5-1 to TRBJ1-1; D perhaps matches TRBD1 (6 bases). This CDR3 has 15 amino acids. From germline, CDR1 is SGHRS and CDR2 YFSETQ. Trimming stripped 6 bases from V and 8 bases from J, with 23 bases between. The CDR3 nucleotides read TGCGCCAGCACCACCCAAGATCAGGGGCTAACAGAAGCTTTCTTT. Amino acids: CASTTQDQGLTEAFF.

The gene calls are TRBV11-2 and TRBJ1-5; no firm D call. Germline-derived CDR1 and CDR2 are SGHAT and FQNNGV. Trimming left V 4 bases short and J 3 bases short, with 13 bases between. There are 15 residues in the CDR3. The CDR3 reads CASSSMGEANQPQHF. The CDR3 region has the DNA TGTGCCAGCAGCTCGATGGGAGAAGCCAATCAGCCCCAGCATTTT.

The CDR3 DNA sequence: TGTGCCTGGAGCGGGAGGGCCGGAGAGACCCAGTACTTC. It encodes CAWSGRAGETQYF. The chain carries TRBV30 and TRBJ2-5, with TRBD2 identical over 8 bases. Unmatched junction bases numbered 4, after V lost 3 bases and J lost 4 bases. CDR1 and CDR2 (germline): GTSNPN, SVGIG (reference sequence). CDR3 size: 13 residues.

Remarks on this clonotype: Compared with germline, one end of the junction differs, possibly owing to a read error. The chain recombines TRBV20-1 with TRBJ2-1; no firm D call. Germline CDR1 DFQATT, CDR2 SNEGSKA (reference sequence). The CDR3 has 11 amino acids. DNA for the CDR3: TGCAGTGCCCGGACGAACAATGAGCAGCTCTTC. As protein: CSARTNNEQLF.